This TCR beta chain was identified in a study of beta chain features in type 1 diabetes. Overall study context: Cell yields, age and gender were similar between patients and healthy donors. Study observations and caveats: In comparison with healthy donors, patients had naive, central memory and Treg TCRB repertoires that appeared more similar.

The CDR3 covers 14 residues. Germline CDR1 is MNHNS and CDR2 is SASEGT. Of note for this clone: The antigen is not known.

The entirety of the isolated RNA underwent reverse transcription, so expressed TCRB transcripts were sequenced. The method was immunoSEQ multiplex PCR; TCRdb's version includes in-frame clones alone and lacks a portion of them. The data contain 250,000 to 400,000 clones, 12% to 15% of them seen just once; the ten biggest clones take up more than 6.5%. The sequenced material came from central memory CD4+ T cells from blood. This chain connects TRBV6-1 to TRBJ2-5, with TRBD1 as a possible D gene (6 bases). The closer fit of TRBJ2-7 to the DNA end suggests the J call may be wrong. The TCR originated in a man between 25 and 39 years old in good health. CDR3 bases: TGTGCCAGCAGTGAGAGGGGGATTTCCTACGAGCAGTACTTC. It yields the protein CASSERGISYEQYF.